This entry features one T cell receptor (beta chain) sequence. Antigen specificity is unknown. The germline gene is not matched at one end of the junction; a read error may be the cause. With around 490 ng total RNA as template and a constant-region primer, TCR beta cDNA was made. A slightly modified ARM-PCR protocol with three nested multiplex PCR rounds produced these TCR beta libraries. MiXCR, applied by TCRdb to the multiplex PCR reads, yields one record per CDR3 protein. Among more than 85,000 distinct CDR3 sequences listed, roughly four fifths were seen once. These data are taken from a study of tumor-infiltrating lymphocytes in primary liver carcinoma. General study points: Tumor-adjacent and tumor-blood pairs shared a smaller degree of overlap than tumor region pairs.

Unsorted bulk tissue of roughly 20-31 mg yielded co-extracted RNA and DNA. Surgery removed the patients' primary liver carcinoma. Tumor samples each held over 90% viable tumor cells. The receptor comes from a middle-aged man with primary liver carcinoma and hepatitis B virus infection. The sequenced sample consisted of liver tumor tissue from sampling region 3. Regarding subset: tumor region T3, left-lateral pole.

The CDR3 protein is CASSLSTPGDQKEIQYF. CDR3 coding DNA: TGTGCCAGCAGTCTCTCTACACCGGGAGACCAAAAAGAGATCCAGTACTTC. The chain has TRBV6-2 or TRBV6-3 and TRBJ2-5; a possible D gene is TRBD2 (6 bases). The CDR3 runs 17 residues. Germline-derived CDR1 and CDR2 are MNHEY and SVGEGT.